Shown below are 21 T cell receptor beta chains from a single sample sequenced in a study of T cells after posttransplantation cyclophosphamide. Treatment was busulfan-fludarabine conditioning, a marrow graft, and cyclophosphamide on days +3 and +4. Assay used: immunoSEQ multiplex PCR; TCRdb lists only in-frame clones, some missing. The sample has thousands of clones, around 71% seen once. The specimen was PBMCs, collected 33 to 35 days after a stem cell transplant with posttransplant cyclophosphamide. The source of these receptors is a male patient aged 45 to 59 who received an allogeneic stem cell transplant from a related donor and was CMV-positive. Some T cells may be transferred from the graft donor.

V and J are TRBV29-1 and TRBJ2-2; D ambiguous. The germline V gene has CDR1 SQVTM and CDR2 ANQGSEA. V lost 7 bases and J lost 3, with 12 bases in between. This CDR3 is 13 amino acids long. CDR3 nucleotides: TGCAGCGGTGCCGGGTCCTACACCGGGGAGCTGTTTTTT. Protein sequence: CSGAGSYTGELFF.

This clone was detected only a few times. This sequence joins TRBV9 and TRBJ2-7, with 8 bases matching TRBD1. The CDR3 sequence is 16 residues long. Germline V lookup: CDR1 SGDLS, CDR2 YYNGEE. Trimming removed 3 bases from V and 5 bases from J; junction bases left unmatched: 13. The CDR3 DNA is TGTGCCAGCAGCGCCCCTGGGACAGGTGCGGTCGACGAGCAGTACTTC. Its protein product is CASSAPGTGAVDEQYF. The whole variable domain, filled in from reference TRBV9 and TRBJ2-7, reads DSGVTQTPKHLITATGQRVTLRCSPRSGDLSVYWYQQSLDQGLQFLIQYYNGEERAKGNILERFSAQQFPDLHSELNLSSLELGDSALYFCASSAPGTGAVDEQYFGPGTRLTVT.

The V and J genes are TRBV5-1 and TRBJ2-1; 11 nucleotides line up with TRBD2. Per the germline V gene, CDR1 is SGHRS and CDR2 is YFSETQ. CDR3 size: 14 residues. V gave up 4 bases and J gave up 9 bases; unmatched junction bases: 6. The CDR3, as DNA: TGCGCCAGCAGCAATAGCGGGAGGGCCTTTGAGCAGTTCTTC. Protein: CASSNSGRAFEQFF. The full variable domain, in which reference TRBV5-1 and TRBJ2-1 provide the parts outside the CDR3, is KAGVTQTPRYLIKTRGQQVTLSCSPISGHRSVSWYQQTPGQGLQFLFEYFSETQRNKGNFPGRFSGRQFSNSRSEMNVSTLELGDSALYLCASSNSGRAFEQFFGPGTRLTVL.

This clone was detected once. The chain employs TRBV4-3 and TRBJ1-2; 7 bases map to TRBD1. The CDR3 runs to 15 residues. The germline V gene encodes CDR1 LGHNA and CDR2 YSLEER. J gave up 8 bases and V 0 bases, and 9 bases lay outside the gene matches. For the CDR3, the DNA is TGCGCCAGCAGCCAAGACACAACAGGGGCGCGAGGCTACACCTTC. Translating gives CASSQDTTGARGYTF.

This chain connects TRBV5-4 to TRBJ2-5; perhaps TRBD1 as D (5 bases). The CDR3 contains 18 residues. The germline V gene has CDR1 SGHNT and CDR2 YYREEE (reference sequence). V was pared by 3 bases and J by 5 bases, with 26 bases between. The CDR3 bases are TGTGCCAGCAGCTCAAAACTTAACAGGATGTTCAGAGAGGAGACCCAGTACTTC. Its translation: CASSSKLNRMFREETQYF.

V is TRBV7-9 and J is TRBJ1-1, with D possibly matching TRBD1 (6 bases). CDR1 is SEHNR and CDR2 is FQNEAQ in the germline V gene (reference sequence). Trimming cost V 1 base and J 3 bases, with 9 bases left between them. The CDR3 is made up of 14 amino acids. CDR3 in DNA: TGTGCCAGCAGCTTAGGGGGGCCGTACACTGAAGCTTTCTTT. Residues: CASSLGGPYTEAFF.

The V and J genes are TRBV5-5 and TRBJ1-4; D may be TRBD1 (6 bases). The germline CDR1 and CDR2 sequences are SGHKS and YYEKEE (reference sequence). The length of the CDR3 is 16 residues. Trimming took 1 base from V and 7 from J, leaving 17 bases between them. The CDR3 reads CASSLNLQGSSEKLFF. The CDR3 nucleotides read TGTGCCAGCAGCTTGAACCTACAGGGCTCTAGTGAAAAACTGTTTTTT.

The V call is TRBV28, the J call TRBJ2-2; 10 bases align to TRBD2. Unmatched junction bases numbered 7, after V lost 3 bases and J lost 6 bases. The CDR3 consists of 16 residues. Germline lookup yields CDR1 MDHEN and CDR2 SYDVKM. The CDR3 reads CASSFVGTSVSGELFF. In DNA form, the CDR3 reads TGTGCCAGCAGTTTTGTCGGGACTAGCGTGTCCGGGGAGCTGTTTTTT.

The chain joins TRBV2 to TRBJ1-2; tentatively, D is TRBD1 (6 bases). The germline gives CDR1 SNHLY, CDR2 FYNNEI. The CDR3 runs to 15 residues. Trimming cost V 2 bases and J 6 bases, with 16 bases left between them. The CDR3, as DNA: TGTGCCAGCAGTGAACGGATCACAGGGAATGATGGCTACACCTTC. Translated, it gives CASSERITGNDGYTF.

This clone was recorded a few times. For the CDR3, the DNA is TGTGCCAGCAGCCCGACAGGGTGGGAGCAGTACTTC. This gives the protein CASSPTGWEQYF. The chain is built from TRBV14 and TRBJ2-7; 7 nucleotides line up with TRBD1. The CDR3 is 12 residues long. CDR1 and CDR2 (germline): SGHDN, FVKESK. Trimming cost V 4 bases and J 7 bases; bases outside gene matches: 4. Full variable domain (missing parts from reference TRBV14 and TRBJ2-7): EAGVTQFPSHSVIEKGQTVTLRCDPISGHDNLYWYRRVMGKEIKFLLHFVKESKQDESGMPNNRFLAERTGGTYSTLKVQPAELEDSGVYFCASSPTGWEQYFGPGTRLTVT.

The chain links TRBV5-1 to TRBJ1-1, with a weak D call TRBD1 (5 bases). Germline V gene sequence: CDR1 SGHRS, CDR2 YFSETQ. The CDR3 runs 16 residues. Trimming cost V 4 bases and J 1 base, with 17 bases left between them. Here the CDR3 DNA reads TGCGCCAGCAGCGGGGGACTATATGGGAGGAACACTGAAGCTTTCTTT. Its translation: CASSGGLYGRNTEAFF.

The V gene is TRBV13, the J gene TRBJ1-1, with TRBD1 as a possible D gene (6 bases). The germline CDR1 and CDR2 sequences are PRHDT and FYEKMQ (reference sequence). V dropped 2 bases and J dropped 5 bases, with 12 bases sitting between them. The CDR3 is made up of 14 amino acids. CDR3 loop: CASSLTGSLTEAFF. The CDR3 region has the DNA TGTGCCAGCAGCTTAACAGGGTCGTTGACTGAAGCTTTCTTT.

Of note for this clone: This may stem from a read error, because a much larger clone lies one nucleotide away. Other DNA sequences of this sample code for an identical CDR3. The chain is built from TRBV11-2 and TRBJ1-3, with 8 bases aligning to TRBD1. The CDR3 covers 14 residues. The germline V gene has CDR1 SGHAT and CDR2 FQNNGV. Losses at the gene ends were 8 bases for V and 7 bases for J; bases not matched to a gene: 10. The CDR3 DNA follows: TGTGCCAGCCACAGGGGGGACCCAGGGAACACCATATATTTT. This translates into CASHRGDPGNTIYF.

The V and J genes are TRBV18 and TRBJ1-5; maybe TRBD1 (5 bases). The CDR3 covers 16 residues. V lost 2 bases to trimming and J lost 7 bases, with 18 bases between them. Germline V gives CDR1 KGHSH, CDR2 LQKENI. CDR3 in amino acids: CASSPEDTFPEQPQHF. The CDR3, as DNA: TGTGCCAGCTCACCAGAGGACACCTTCCCCGAGCAGCCCCAGCATTTT. Based on the CDR3 plus reference TRBV18 and TRBJ1-5, the full variable domain is NAGVMQNPRHLVRRRGQEARLRCSPMKGHSHVYWYRQLPEEGLKFMVYLQKENIIDESGMPKERFSAEFPKEGPSILRIQQVVRGDSAAYFCASSPEDTFPEQPQHFGDGTRLSIL.

The chain couples TRBV25-1 to TRBJ1-4; no clear D. CDR1 and CDR2 (germline): MGHDK, SYGVNS. Between the trimmed V and J ends, which lost 1 base and 0 bases, there was a span of 9 bases. The CDR3 consists of 16 residues. This CDR3 reads CASSEFPLTTNEKLFF. The DNA for the CDR3 is TGTGCCAGCAGTGAATTTCCCCTTACAACTAATGAAAAACTGTTTTTT.

The rearrangement links TRBV6-6 to TRBJ2-3, with 7 bases aligning to TRBD2. The ends lost 8 bases at V and 1 base at J; junction bases unmatched: 3. Looked up from germline, CDR1 is MNHNY and CDR2 is SVGAGI (reference sequence). This CDR3 is 13 amino acids long. CDR3 amino acids: CASLTSGTDTQYF. The CDR3, as DNA: TGTGCCAGCCTTACTAGCGGCACAGATACGCAGTATTTT.

The V call is TRBV19, the J call TRBJ2-2; perhaps TRBD1 as D (6 bases). The CDR3 contains 16 residues. Trimming removed 9 bases from V and 4 bases from J, with 21 bases in between. CDR1 and CDR2 from the germline V gene are LNHDA and SQIVND (reference sequence). DNA of the CDR3: TGTGCCAGCGAGGGGGAACAGGGCTCAGGCACCGGGGAGCTGTTTTTT. Encoded protein: CASEGEQGSGTGELFF.

This sequence joins TRBV19 and TRBJ2-7; D may be TRBD1 (6 bases). Trimming pared 9 bases from V and 0 bases from J, leaving 30 bases between. The CDR3 runs to 19 residues. Germline V gene data show CDR1 as LNHDA and CDR2 as SQIVND (reference sequence). This CDR3 reads CASAPDGTFYTWGSYEQYF. The CDR3 coding sequence is TGTGCCAGCGCCCCCGACGGGACATTCTACACTTGGGGCTCCTACGAGCAGTACTTC.

The chain joins TRBV5-4 to TRBJ2-3; D gene unclear. This CDR3 contains 13 residues. Trimming pared 1 base from V and 3 bases from J, leaving 6 bases between. Germline V gene data show CDR1 as SGHNT and CDR2 as YYREEE (reference sequence). The CDR3 region has the DNA TGTGCCAGCAGCTTGAGAGGAACAGATACGCAGTATTTT. Translation: CASSLRGTDTQYF. The full variable domain, in which reference TRBV5-4 and TRBJ2-3 provide the parts outside the CDR3, is ETGVTQSPTHLIKTRGQQVTLRCSSQSGHNTVSWYQQALGQGPQFIFQYYREEENGRGNFPPRFSGLQFPNYSSELNVNALELDDSALYLCASSLRGTDTQYFGPGTRLTVL.

J is TRBJ2-1 and V is TRBV10-1; D gene unclear. V lost 5 bases, J lost 0 bases, and 8 bases lay in between. The CDR3 totals 14 residues. Per germline, CDR1 WNHNN and CDR2 SYGVQD (reference sequence). Here the CDR3 DNA reads TGCGCCAGCAGTTACACCAGCTCCTACAATGAGCAGTTCTTC. It translates to CASSYTSSYNEQFF.

The chain carries TRBV6-6 and TRBJ2-3; 10 bases are shared with TRBD2. Germline V gene sequence: CDR1 MNHNY, CDR2 SVGAGI (reference sequence). The CDR3 length is 15 residues. Germline trimming cut 5 bases from V and 1 base from J; bases unmatched to any gene: 3. Here the CDR3 reads CASSLLAGGTDTQYF. The DNA of the CDR3 is TGTGCCAGCAGTCTTCTAGCGGGGGGCACAGATACGCAGTATTTT.